Here is one T cell receptor (beta chain) with its context. What it recognizes is unknown. PCR employed 60 Vbeta and 13 Jbeta primers. Measured with immunoSEQ multiplex PCR; TCRdb has only the in-frame clones, and not every one. The repertoire includes about 140,000 clones, about 77% of them detected once, and 1.3% sits in the top ten. This record comes from a study of cytomegalovirus exposure and HLA in healthy donors. Study-wide findings and caveats: Researchers reported in a later analysis that a missense DCLRE1C variant was tied to TCR beta V- and J-gene trimming. A highly shared variant cluster was judged a likely technical artifact. Another analysis was done later, and it associated roughly 15,000 TCR beta sequences with HLA alleles at 0.05 false discovery rate.

Donors had nominal health at sampling but likely had unrecorded immune exposures. Germline-derived CDR1 and CDR2 are SNHLY and FYNNEI. Trimming stripped 5 bases from V and 5 bases from J, with 16 bases between. The CDR3 is made up of 14 amino acids. What was sequenced was PBMCs. The TCR originated in a woman between 35 and 50 years old in good health and CMV-seronegative. This chain connects TRBV2 to TRBJ2-7; D possibly corresponds to TRBD1 (6 bases). This CDR3 reads CASSKNLQGHEQYF. CDR3 DNA sequence: TGTGCCAGCAGTAAAAACTTACAGGGACACGAGCAGTACTTC.